The 20 T cell receptor beta chains below all came from one sample that was sequenced in a study of T cells in Graves' hyperthyroidism and ophthalmopathy. Regions amplified from RNA transcripts were the TCR beta CDR3 regions. The TCR CDR3 was amplified in a first-round RT-PCR using the HTBI primer set. TCRdb re-called the multiplex PCR reads with MiXCR, one entry per CDR3 protein. The sample comprises roughly 500,000 distinct CDR3 sequences, approximately 49% of which are singletons, and around 47% rests with the top ten. Input material: peripheral blood or thyroid tissue (not recorded which). These receptors were taken from an adult woman with Graves' disease, either hyperthyroidism or ophthalmopathy (not recorded which).

The table lists this clonotype with a few counts. V gene TRBV29-1 combines with J gene TRBJ2-5; D ambiguous. This CDR3 is built from 10 residues. In germline, CDR1 is SQVTM, CDR2 ANQGSEA. This CDR3 is CSSLQETQYF. As DNA, the CDR3 is TGCTCCAGCCTACAAGAGACCCAGTACTTC. Variable domain in full (rest from reference TRBV29-1 and TRBJ2-5): SAVISQKPSRDICQRGTSLTIQCQVDSQVTMMFWYRQQPGQSLTLIATANQGSEATYESGFVIDKFPISRPNLTFSTLTVSNMSPEDSSIYLCSSLQETQYFGPGTRLLVL.

The V call is TRBV20-1, the J call TRBJ2-7; 11 positions match TRBD2. This CDR3 has 15 amino acids. The junction had 12 bases not matched to a gene; V was cut back by 6 bases and J by 5 bases. CDR1 DFQATT and CDR2 SNEGSKA come from the germline V gene (reference sequence). CDR3 nucleotide sequence: TGCAGTGCCCACCCCCCGGGACTAGCGGAGCACGAGCAGTACTTC. It translates to CSAHPPGLAEHEQYF.

As DNA, the CDR3 is TGTGCCAGCAATGCGGGTGTCCTAGGGGGGGCCAACGTCCTGACTTTC. It specifies CASNAGVLGGANVLTF. The chain joins TRBV6-6 to TRBJ2-6; a weak D match, TRBD2 (5 bases). This CDR3 has 16 residues. Trimming removed 7 bases at V and 4 bases at J, with 17 bases between. CDR1 is MNHNY, CDR2 SVGAGI, per germline (reference sequence).

This clonotype was seen at least ten times. The chain combines TRBV9 with TRBJ2-7; TRBD1 agrees at 9 bases. This CDR3 spans 15 amino acids. Germline V gene data show CDR1 as SGDLS and CDR2 as YYNGEE. Trimming removed 0 bases from V and 2 bases from J; junction bases left unmatched: 3. CDR3 nucleotides: TGTGCCAGCAGCGTAGGGGGACAGGGTACCTACGAGCAGTACTTC. Protein sequence: CASSVGGQGTYEQYF. The complete variable domain, with remaining parts taken from reference TRBV9 and TRBJ2-7, reads DSGVTQTPKHLITATGQRVTLRCSPRSGDLSVYWYQQSLDQGLQFLIQYYNGEERAKGNILERFSAQQFPDLHSELNLSSLELGDSALYFCASSVGGQGTYEQYFGPGTRLTVT.

The rearrangement links TRBV9 to TRBJ2-7, with 7 bases matching TRBD2. Per germline, CDR1 SGDLS and CDR2 YYNGEE. With 0 bases clipped from V and 2 bases from J, the junction kept 5 bases outside the gene matches. This CDR3 contains 15 residues. The CDR3 sequence: CASSVVPGGAYEQYF. The CDR3 coding sequence is TGTGCCAGCAGCGTAGTACCTGGGGGGGCCTACGAGCAGTACTTC.

The chain combines TRBV29-1 with TRBJ1-2; D gene unclear. Germline V CDR1 and CDR2: SQVTM, ANQGSEA. The CDR3 is 12 amino acids. Trimming stripped 1 base from V and 4 bases from J, with 7 bases between. CDR3: CSVEGSSYGYTF. CDR3 sequence (DNA): TGCAGCGTTGAAGGTTCGAGCTATGGCTACACCTTC.

This clonotype was observed at least ten times. The chain links TRBV11-2 to TRBJ2-2; D remains unclear. The CDR3 is 15 residues long. V lost 1 base and J lost 3, with 9 bases in between. Germline V gives CDR1 SGHAT, CDR2 FQNNGV. This CDR3 is CASSLGGRHTGELFF. CDR3 DNA sequence: TGTGCCAGCAGCTTAGGAGGCCGCCACACCGGGGAGCTGTTTTTT.

The genes are TRBV20-1 and TRBJ2-7; 10 nucleotides align to TRBD2. The CDR3 spans 15 residues. The germline V gene has CDR1 DFQATT and CDR2 SNEGSKA (reference sequence). Germline trimming cut 3 bases from V and 4 bases from J; bases unmatched to any gene: 9. The CDR3 DNA follows: TGCAGTGCTAGCGGGGCTAGCGGGAGTTCTTACGAGCAGTACTTC. It encodes CSASGASGSSYEQYF.

This clonotype came up many times. The CDR3 protein is CSVENFGGTGDYGYTF. CDR3 sequence (DNA): TGCAGCGTTGAAAATTTTGGTGGGACAGGGGACTATGGCTACACCTTC. V gene TRBV29-1 combines with J gene TRBJ1-2; 10 bases line up with TRBD1. The J segment lost 3 bases and the V segment lost 2 bases, leaving 9 bases of the junction unmatched. The germline CDR1 and CDR2 sequences are SQVTM and ANQGSEA. This CDR3 comprises 16 residues.

This clonotype appeared a few times. The V gene is TRBV28, the J gene TRBJ2-7; D might be TRBD2 (6 bases). Trimming shortened V by 5 bases and J by 9 bases, and 14 bases separated the two germline ends. The germline V gene has CDR1 MDHEN and CDR2 SYDVKM. The CDR3 is 12 residues long. The CDR3 region is CASSPGGTGQYF. CDR3 sequence (DNA): TGTGCCAGCAGTCCCGGGGGTACGGGGCAGTACTTC.

This chain connects TRBV13 to TRBJ2-7; TRBD2 agrees at 8 bases. The CDR3 sequence is 14 residues long. V lost 4 bases to trimming and J lost 4 bases; unmatched junction nucleotides: 6. Germline assignment: CDR1 PRHDT and CDR2 FYEKMQ (reference sequence). CDR3 sequence reads: CASSSSGRRYEQYF. The CDR3 DNA sequence: TGTGCCAGCAGCTCCAGCGGGAGACGGTACGAGCAGTACTTC.

This chain links TRBV7-9 with TRBJ2-7; D not resolved. The CDR3 contains 13 residues. The V end lost 5 bases, the J end lost 3 bases, and 11 bases lay between the germline ends. The germline V gene has CDR1 SEHNR and CDR2 FQNEAQ (reference sequence). The CDR3 DNA sequence: TGTGCCAGCAGCCAAGTCGGACGCTACGAGCAGTACTTC. It yields the protein CASSQVGRYEQYF.

This clonotype was counted ten times or more. The chain is built from TRBV11-2 and TRBJ2-2, with D possibly TRBD2 on 6 matching bases. Germline CDR1 SGHAT, CDR2 FQNNGV. The CDR3 length is 13 residues. Between the trimmed V and J ends, which lost 2 bases and 7 bases, there was a span of 8 bases. The CDR3 DNA is TGTGCCAGCAGCTTACAGACTAGCGGGGAGCTGTTTTTT. This codes for CASSLQTSGELFF.

Ten or more counts support this clonotype. The chain links TRBV20-1 to TRBJ2-7; D not certain. Trimming shortened V by 2 bases and J by 5 bases, and 7 bases separated the two germline ends. The germline V gene has CDR1 DFQATT and CDR2 SNEGSKA (reference sequence). The CDR3 consists of 11 residues. CDR3: CSARSDDEQYF. The CDR3 DNA reads as TGCAGTGCTAGATCCGACGACGAGCAGTACTTC.

Ten or more counts support this clonotype. The rearrangement uses TRBV4-1 and TRBJ2-5; 12 bases are a match to TRBD1. CDR3 size: 16 residues. V was clipped by 5 bases and J by 5 bases; unmatched bases: 9. Looked up from germline, CDR1 is MGHRA and CDR2 is YSYEKL. The CDR3 region has the DNA TGCGCCAGCAGCGGAAGGGACAGGGGGCGCGGGGAGACCCAGTACTTC. This gives the protein CASSGRDRGRGETQYF.

The J gene is TRBJ2-5, the V gene TRBV2, with D perhaps matching TRBD1 (5 bases). Germline loops: CDR1 SNHLY, CDR2 FYNNEI. There are 14 residues in the CDR3. The V gene lost 6 bases and the J gene lost 9 bases, with 20 bases spanning the gap. Written as DNA, the CDR3 is TGTGCCAGCAGAACAGGACCAAGCAATCAGCCCCAGTACTTC. As protein: CASRTGPSNQPQYF.

The chain links TRBV29-1 to TRBJ2-7; TRBD2 matches at 8 bases. The CDR3 sequence is 14 residues long. J gave up 3 bases and V 4 bases, and 8 bases lay outside the gene matches. CDR1 is SQVTM, CDR2 ANQGSEA, per germline. CDR3 in DNA: TGCAGCGTTGTTGGACTAGCCACCGACTACGAGCAGTACTTC. It translates to CSVVGLATDYEQYF.

The chain recombines TRBV2 with TRBJ2-1, with TRBD1 matching over 7 bases. With 4 bases clipped from V and 3 bases from J, the junction kept 6 bases outside the gene matches. The CDR3 has 15 residues. The germline gives CDR1 SNHLY, CDR2 FYNNEI. CDR3 DNA sequence: TGTGCCAGCAGTGTGGCAGGGGGAATCTACAATGAGCAGTTCTTC. It encodes CASSVAGGIYNEQFF.

This chain connects TRBV9 to TRBJ2-5, with D tentatively TRBD2 (5 bases). V lost 4 bases and J lost 5, with 18 bases in between. The CDR3 has 15 amino acids. The V gene's germline CDR1 is SGDLS and CDR2 YYNGEE. The CDR3 loop reads CASSQDSARRETQYF. In DNA, the CDR3 is TGTGCCAGCAGCCAAGATTCGGCCCGGAGGGAGACCCAGTACTTC. Full variable domain (remainder filled in from reference TRBV9 and TRBJ2-5): DSGVTQTPKHLITATGQRVTLRCSPRSGDLSVYWYQQSLDQGLQFLIQYYNGEERAKGNILERFSAQQFPDLHSELNLSSLELGDSALYFCASSQDSARRETQYFGPGTRLLVL.

This clonotype has a handful of counts. The V call is TRBV15, the J call TRBJ2-7, with 7 bases that match TRBD1. V shed 0 bases and J 5 bases; nucleotides not matched to a gene: 7. The CDR3 is 15 residues long. Germline-derived CDR1 and CDR2 are LNHNV and YYDKDF (reference sequence). CDR3 residues: CATSRESGGVNEQYF. Here the CDR3 DNA reads TGTGCCACCAGCAGAGAGTCAGGGGGTGTGAACGAGCAGTACTTC.